The T cell receptor beta chain described here comes from a study of T cells in narcolepsy. The repertoire was sequenced with immunoSEQ multiplex PCR; TCRdb's copy has only in-frame clones and lacks some. The sample contains about 33,000 clones, around 90% of which appear only once. This clone was seen only a few times. The antigen is unknown. Regarding the study as a whole: HCRT-specific and TRIB2-specific autoreactive clonotypes appeared among same-patient CSF and blood CD4+ clonotypes. Some memory CD4+ repertoires had no autoreactive clone sequences.

The sample was CD45RA- memory CD4+ T cells from PBMCs. This sequence originates from a human donor with narcolepsy.

The CDR3 coding sequence is TGCGCCAGCAGCTCGGGGGCGGGAGGACAGGGGGCTGAAGCTTTCTTT. The encoded protein is CASSSGAGGQGAEAFF. The chain uses TRBV5-1 and TRBJ1-1, with 10 bases lining up with TRBD1. Looked up from germline, CDR1 is SGHRS and CDR2 is YFSETQ. The CDR3 has 16 residues. Unmatched junction bases numbered 11, after V lost 3 bases and J lost 6 bases.